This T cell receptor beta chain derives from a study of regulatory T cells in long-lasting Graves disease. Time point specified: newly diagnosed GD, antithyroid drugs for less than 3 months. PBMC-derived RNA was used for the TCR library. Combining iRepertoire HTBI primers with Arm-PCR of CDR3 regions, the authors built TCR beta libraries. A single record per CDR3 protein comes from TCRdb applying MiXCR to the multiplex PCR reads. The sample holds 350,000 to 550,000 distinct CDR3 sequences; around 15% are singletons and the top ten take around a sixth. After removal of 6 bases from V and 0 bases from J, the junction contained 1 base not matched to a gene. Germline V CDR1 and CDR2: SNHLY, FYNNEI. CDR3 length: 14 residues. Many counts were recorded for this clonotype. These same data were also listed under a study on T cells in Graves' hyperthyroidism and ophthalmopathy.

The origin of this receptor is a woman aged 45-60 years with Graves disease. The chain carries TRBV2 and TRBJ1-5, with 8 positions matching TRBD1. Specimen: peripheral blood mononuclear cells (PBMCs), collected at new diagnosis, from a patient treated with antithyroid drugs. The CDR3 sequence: CASSGQGSNQPQHF. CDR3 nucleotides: TGTGCCAGCAGCGGACAGGGTAGCAATCAGCCCCAGCATTTT.